The rows below give T cell receptor beta chains drawn from one sample of a study of T cell repertoires in cytomegalovirus infection. TCRdb recomputed calls from the reads with MiXCR, one row per CDR3 protein. Here the sample spans some 270,000 distinct CDR3 sequences, about 17% being singletons. Sequenced material: CD8+ T cells from PBMCs. These receptor sequences come from a human donor in good health (CMV status not recorded). Some clones in this sample may be carry-over from other donors' samples. Both conserved end residues are trimmed from each CDR3. The D gene is left open where the match is weak.

V	D	J	CDR3
TRBV27	TRBD1	TRBJ2-1	ASSISRDSPYNEQF
TRBV12-3/TRBV12-4	TRBD2	TRBJ2-5	ASSFQVAGVPQETQY
TRBV27	.	TRBJ1-5	ASSLMVNQPQH
TRBV27	.	TRBJ2-3	ASHHLPPEKTDTQY
TRBV25-1	TRBD1	TRBJ2-2	ASQPGTGDTGELF
TRBV7-9	.	TRBJ2-3	ASSTEKGTDTQY
TRBV19	.	TRBJ2-5	ASRPIGQTQETQY
TRBV7-9	TRBD1	TRBJ1-4	ASYPGQGHATNEKLF
TRBV7-2	TRBD1	TRBJ2-3	ASSPTGGGLDTQY
TRBV19	.	TRBJ2-2	ASEATLNTGELF
TRBV7-2	TRBD1	TRBJ2-7	ASSLDGTGGSYEQY
TRBV28	.	TRBJ2-2	ASRKVNPNTGELF
TRBV6-2/TRBV6-3	TRBD1	TRBJ2-7	ASSYPRGLYEQY
TRBV7-9	TRBD1	TRBJ1-5	ASNETATGGGDTPSNQPQH
TRBV12-5	.	TRBJ1-3	ASGLVYDTRRGNTIY
TRBV7-2	.	TRBJ1-5	ASSFSNQPQH
TRBV28	.	TRBJ1-5	ASQPLSNQPQH
TRBV27	.	TRBJ1-4	ASSGAGTNEKLF
TRBV6-1	TRBD1	TRBJ2-5	ASRITGGPGAQY
TRBV10-3	TRBD1	TRBJ1-4	AISPIQGAGENEKLF
TRBV12-3/TRBV12-4	TRBD1	TRBJ1-3	ASSFPGQGFSGNTIY
TRBV6-6	.	TRBJ1-1	ASSPRPRAAEAF
TRBV5-1	TRBD1	TRBJ2-7	ASSLWDSAYEQY
TRBV2	TRBD1	TRBJ1-3	ASSPDRGSGNTIY
TRBV7-6	.	TRBJ2-1	ASSLFVARNEQF
TRBV20-1	TRBD1	TRBJ2-1	SARGGHGTAYNEQF
TRBV7-8	TRBD1	TRBJ1-2	ASSDQGDYGYT
TRBV29-1	TRBD1	TRBJ1-1	SVEESDRGFAEAF
TRBV6-6	TRBD1	TRBJ2-1	ASSPYTSGGDEQF
TRBV7-2	TRBD1	TRBJ1-1	ASTLTGAGTEAF
TRBV14	.	TRBJ2-1	ASSQPFEGNEQF
TRBV20-1	.	TRBJ1-5	SATDGFSNQPQH
TRBV7-8	.	TRBJ2-6	ASSPIWNSGANVLT
TRBV4-1	TRBD2	TRBJ2-2	ASSPLAGSSGELF
TRBV28	TRBD1	TRBJ2-7	ASSITGTGGDEQY
TRBV29-1	.	TRBJ2-1	SVEEPRRSSYNEQF
TRBV29-1	.	TRBJ2-1	SVEDPGSSYNEQF
TRBV19	TRBD1	TRBJ2-3	ASSPSRSSTGVHTDTQY
TRBV7-2	TRBD1	TRBJ1-1	ASSLRTGVNTEAF
TRBV19	TRBD1	TRBJ1-1	ASSIVGQGNTEAF
TRBV19	.	TRBJ1-2	ASMAGHLYGYT
TRBV12-5	.	TRBJ2-7	ASAIGEDYEQY
TRBV5-1	.	TRBJ2-2	ASSLALNGELF
TRBV7-9	.	TRBJ2-1	ASSTARGNEQF
TRBV29-1	TRBD1	TRBJ2-7	SALTGTDEQY
TRBV6-1	.	TRBJ1-5	ASSDNQPQH
TRBV11-2	.	TRBJ2-1	ASSPSLSGVTYNEQF
TRBV13	.	TRBJ1-5	ASSLGRGFSQPQH
TRBV2	.	TRBJ2-1	ASSVNPGSLEQF
TRBV7-9	.	TRBJ1-1	ASSLVQNTEAF